Below are 21 T cell receptor beta chains sequenced from a single sample in a study of blood T cell repertoires in COVID-19. Method: immunoSEQ multiplex PCR; TCRdb's copy keeps in-frame clones and lacks some. The sample lists 210,000 or so clones; 65% to 90% were seen once. The sequenced sample consisted of peripheral blood. The receptor set was obtained from a man aged 45-65 years with COVID-19, enrolled during active disease.

This chain joins TRBV13 and TRBJ2-2; 8 positions match TRBD1. From germline, CDR1 is PRHDT and CDR2 FYEKMQ (reference sequence). This CDR3 has 16 residues. The V segment lost 5 bases and the J segment 3 bases; nucleotides outside the gene matches: 8. The CDR3 sequence is CASSATGEWDTGELFF. The CDR3, as DNA: TGTGCCAGCAGCGCGACAGGGGAGTGGGACACCGGGGAGCTGTTTTTT. The full variable domain, rest sourced from reference TRBV13 and TRBJ2-2, is AAGVIQSPRHLIKEKRETATLKCYPIPRHDTVYWYQQGPGQDPQFLISFYEKMQSDKGSIPDRFSAQQFSDYHSELNMSSLELGDSALYFCASSATGEWDTGELFFGEGSRLTVL.

This chain joins TRBV15 and TRBJ2-3; 7 nucleotides line up with TRBD1. Trimming at V came to 1 base and at J to 7 bases, leaving 8 bases not matched to a gene. The CDR3 loop spans 15 amino acids. The germline CDR1 and CDR2 sequences are LNHNV and YYDKDF (reference sequence). The CDR3 coding sequence is TGTGCCACCAGCAGAGTTAGACAGGGCGTGAATACGCAGTATTTT. Translation: CATSRVRQGVNTQYF.

The J gene is TRBJ1-3, the V gene TRBV6-1; D is undetermined. Germline values: CDR1 MNHNS, CDR2 SASEGT. Trimming took 2 bases from V and 2 from J, leaving 7 bases between them. The CDR3 consists of 14 residues. CDR3 region: CASSEQTTGNTIYF. DNA of the CDR3: TGTGCCAGCAGTGAACAGACAACTGGAAACACCATATATTTT.

V usage is TRBV27 and J usage is TRBJ1-2; 7 bases line up with TRBD1. The CDR3 loop spans 15 amino acids. Trimming took 4 bases from V and 7 from J; bases not matched to a gene: 12. CDR1 and CDR2 (germline): MNHEY, SMNVEV (reference sequence). The CDR3 nucleotides read TGTGCCAGCAGTTCCCTGGTGCGGACAGGTGGTGGCTACACCTTC. This gives the protein CASSSLVRTGGGYTF.

V is TRBV6-1 and J is TRBJ2-3; TRBD2 matches 7 bases. The CDR3 extends over 14 amino acids. Losses at the gene ends were 3 bases for V and 4 bases for J; bases not matched to a gene: 4. Germline V CDR1 and CDR2: MNHNS, SASEGT. The chain's CDR3 is CASSDRLAADTQYF. In nucleotides, the CDR3 is TGTGCCAGCAGTGACCGGCTAGCGGCAGATACGCAGTATTTT.

The CDR3 DNA reads TGTGCCAGCAGCTTAGATCCGGTTAATTCACCCCTCCACTTT. This translates into CASSLDPVNSPLHF. The rearrangement links TRBV11-2 to TRBJ1-6; D not resolved. V was clipped by 0 bases and J by 6 bases, with 6 bases between them. This CDR3 has 14 amino acids. The V gene's germline CDR1 is SGHAT and CDR2 FQNNGV.

This clone was seen a few times. V and J are TRBV5-4 and TRBJ2-2; 7 bases are shared with TRBD1. This CDR3 has 16 amino acids. Germline assignment: CDR1 SGHNT and CDR2 YYREEE (reference sequence). J gave up 3 bases and V 4 bases, and 9 bases lay outside the gene matches. CDR3 DNA: TGTGCCAGCAGCCCGGCGAGGGGGCAGTACACCGGGGAGCTGTTTTTT. Residues: CASSPARGQYTGELFF.

CDR3 nucleotides: TGTGCCAGTGGACGTAGGGGGGGCGGGGAGACCCAGTACTTC. Translating it yields CASGRRGGGETQYF. The chain uses TRBV19 and TRBJ2-5, with D possibly TRBD2 on 7 matching bases. V lost 8 bases and J 5 bases, leaving 18 bases between the germline ends. The CDR3 runs 14 residues. Germline loops: CDR1 LNHDA, CDR2 SQIVND (reference sequence).

In DNA form, the CDR3 reads TGTGCCAGCAGTACCCGGACAGGATACACTGAAGCTTTCTTT. As protein: CASSTRTGYTEAFF. This chain connects TRBV27 to TRBJ1-1; 7 bases agree with TRBD1. From germline, CDR1 is MNHEY and CDR2 SMNVEV (reference sequence). V shed 5 bases and J 3 bases; nucleotides not matched to a gene: 6. The CDR3 has 14 amino acids.

The chain links TRBV9 to TRBJ1-2; D remains unclear. V gave up 0 bases and J gave up 5 bases, with 5 bases separating them. This CDR3 has 12 amino acids. CDR1 and CDR2 from the germline V gene are SGDLS and YYNGEE. CDR3 nucleotide sequence: TGTGCCAGCAGCGTAGGGCGGTATGGCTACACCTTC. Protein product: CASSVGRYGYTF. Full variable domain (missing parts from reference TRBV9 and TRBJ1-2): DSGVTQTPKHLITATGQRVTLRCSPRSGDLSVYWYQQSLDQGLQFLIQYYNGEERAKGNILERFSAQQFPDLHSELNLSSLELGDSALYFCASSVGRYGYTFGSGTRLTVV.

This clone showed up just a few times. J is TRBJ2-2 and V is TRBV3-1 (or the pseudogene TRBV3-2), with a tentative D call TRBD1 (6 bases). The CDR3 is 16 residues long. V was pared by 2 bases and J by 0 bases, with 10 bases between. Germline lookup yields CDR1 LGHDT and CDR2 YNNKEL (reference sequence). CDR3 DNA: TGTGCCAGCAGCCAAAAAGGGGGTACGAACACCGGGGAGCTGTTTTTT. This encodes CASSQKGGTNTGELFF.

This chain links TRBV5-1 with TRBJ2-5, with 9 bases aligning to TRBD1. In germline, CDR1 is SGHRS, CDR2 YFSETQ. V shed 4 bases and J 2 bases; nucleotides not matched to a gene: 6. The CDR3 is 15 amino acids. The CDR3 loop reads CASSATGGVQETQYF. CDR3 DNA: TGCGCCAGCAGCGCGACAGGGGGGGTTCAAGAGACCCAGTACTTC.

The chain links TRBV19 to TRBJ1-2, with 8 nucleotides matching TRBD1. CDR1 and CDR2 (germline): LNHDA, SQIVND (reference sequence). This CDR3 has 19 amino acids. V was pared by 10 bases and J by 11 bases, with 33 bases of the junction left unmatched. CDR3 in amino acids: CATLPNTGTGVPELMRYTF. The DNA of the CDR3 is TGTGCCACCTTACCGAACACCGGGACAGGTGTGCCGGAATTGATGCGATACACCTTC.

About this clone itself: The same CDR3 is also encoded by other DNA sequences in this sample. CDR3 nucleotide sequence: TGCAGTGCTTCCGGGGACTATGGCTACACCTTC. It translates to CSASGDYGYTF. The chain recombines TRBV20-1 with TRBJ1-2; D is ambiguous. Germline CDR1 DFQATT, CDR2 SNEGSKA (reference sequence). Trimming removed 5 bases at V and 3 bases at J, with 7 bases between. There are 11 residues in the CDR3.

The chain recombines TRBV25-1 with TRBJ1-2; no firm D call. V lost 4 bases and J lost 6, with 9 bases in between. In germline, CDR1 is MGHDK, CDR2 SYGVNS. This CDR3 has 12 residues. CDR3 in amino acids: CASSGSGDGYTF. CDR3 DNA sequence: TGTGCCAGCAGTGGTTCGGGAGATGGCTACACCTTC.

This chain joins TRBV6-5 and TRBJ1-1; 7 positions match TRBD1. This CDR3 contains 12 residues. The germline V gene encodes CDR1 MNHEY and CDR2 SVGAGI. J lost 7 bases, V lost 7 bases, and 6 bases had no gene match. The CDR3 here is CASKRDSREAFF. In DNA form, the CDR3 reads TGTGCCAGCAAAAGGGACAGCCGTGAAGCTTTCTTT.

The genes are TRBV2 and TRBJ2-7, with 11 bases aligning to TRBD1. From germline, CDR1 is SNHLY and CDR2 FYNNEI. Trimming at V came to 6 bases and at J to 2 bases, leaving 3 bases not matched to a gene. The CDR3 is 14 amino acids. The CDR3 loop is CASSWGQGAYEQYF. For the CDR3, the DNA is TGTGCCAGCAGCTGGGGACAGGGGGCCTACGAGCAGTACTTC.

This clone appeared a few times. This chain links TRBV9 with TRBJ1-4, with 7 bases matching TRBD1. This CDR3 comprises 16 residues. CDR1 and CDR2 (germline): SGDLS, YYNGEE. V gave up 0 bases and J gave up 8 bases; unmatched junction bases: 10. CDR3 DNA: TGTGCCAGCAGCGTAGTAGGAACAGGGGTTGGGGAAAAACTGTTTTTT. Protein sequence: CASSVVGTGVGEKLFF.

The chain recombines TRBV24-1 with TRBJ2-1; D uncertain. The length of the CDR3 is 11 residues. Per germline, CDR1 KGHDR and CDR2 SFDVKD. V was cut by 5 bases and J by 9 bases, with 7 bases left in between. For the CDR3, the DNA is TGTGCCACCAGTGCTGGTAGTGAGCAGTTCTTC. It specifies CATSAGSEQFF.

This clone was found once. The chain recombines TRBV30 with TRBJ2-7; weak D call: TRBD1 (7 bases). The CDR3 is 15 amino acids. V gave up 5 bases and J gave up 2 bases, with 19 bases separating them. CDR1 GTSNPN and CDR2 SVGIG come from the germline V gene (reference sequence). Here the CDR3 DNA reads TGTGCCTGGGCCAGCAGGGGGGTCCACACCTACGAGCAGTACTTC. Its protein product is CAWASRGVHTYEQYF.

The chain employs TRBV2 and TRBJ1-4; TRBD1 matches 7 bases. V lost 6 bases and J lost 6; bases outside the gene matches: 4. Germline V gene data show CDR1 as SNHLY and CDR2 as FYNNEI. CDR3 length equals 13 residues. CDR3 sequence reads: CASRGQEHEKLFF. CDR3 DNA: TGTGCCAGCAGAGGACAGGAACATGAAAAACTGTTTTTT.